This passage covers 18 T cell receptor beta chains from one sample sequenced in a study of CD8 T cells in Susac syndrome. RNA totalling roughly 0.45 to 1 ug underwent reverse transcription with random hexamers. TCRdb re-called the immunoSEQ multiplex PCR reads through MiXCR, storing one row per CDR3 protein. Among approximately 230,000 distinct CDR3 sequences listed, over 85% were seen once. Sequenced material: CD4+ T cells from PBMCs. Source of these receptors: a human donor with multiple sclerosis.

The V and J genes are TRBV30 and TRBJ1-2, with unresolved D. CDR1 and CDR2 from the germline V gene are GTSNPN and SVGIG (reference sequence). V was shortened by 1 base and J by 8 bases, with 8 bases between the two germline ends. CDR3 length: 11 amino acids. The CDR3 coding sequence is TGTGCCTGGAGTGGTAATTCCGGCTACACCTTC. This gives the protein CAWSGNSGYTF.

V gene TRBV3-1 combines with J gene TRBJ2-7; D is perhaps TRBD1 (5 bases). Trimming cost V 0 bases and J 4 bases, with 10 bases left between them. Germline CDR1 and CDR2: LGHDT and YNNKEL (reference sequence). The CDR3 runs to 14 residues. The CDR3 DNA sequence: TGTGCCAGCAGCCAAGATAGTCAGGGTTACGAGCAGTACTTC. It yields the protein CASSQDSQGYEQYF.

The chain couples TRBV18 to TRBJ1-1; D unclear. Germline V lookup: CDR1 KGHSH, CDR2 LQKENI. V gave up 2 bases and J gave up 0 bases, with 7 bases separating them. The CDR3 extends over 14 amino acids. CDR3 in DNA: TGTGCCAGCTCACCAGCAGCGATGAACACTGAAGCTTTCTTT. This encodes CASSPAAMNTEAFF.

This chain connects TRBV11-2 to TRBJ2-1, with D tentatively TRBD2 (6 bases). Trimming shortened V by 8 bases and J by 1 base, and 15 bases separated the two germline ends. The CDR3 is 15 residues long. Looked up from germline, CDR1 is SGHAT and CDR2 is FQNNGV. This chain's CDR3 is CASAPLRGSYNEQFF. The CDR3 DNA is TGTGCCAGCGCTCCCCTTCGGGGGTCCTACAATGAGCAGTTCTTC.

The rearrangement links TRBV5-1 to TRBJ2-7; 7 bases map to TRBD1. Germline V gene sequence: CDR1 SGHRS, CDR2 YFSETQ. J lost 3 bases, V lost 0 bases, and 9 bases had no gene match. The CDR3 runs to 16 residues. DNA of the CDR3: TGCGCCAGCAGCTTGGAGGGGGCAGGGTACAGCTACGAGCAGTACTTC. Translated: CASSLEGAGYSYEQYF.

This clonotype was detected once. The genes are TRBV12-3 or TRBV12-4 and TRBJ2-5; the match to TRBD1 covers 10 bases. The CDR3 spans 15 residues. V lost 6 bases, J lost 4 bases, and 8 bases stayed unmatched. CDR3 sequence reads: CASSRGTGDLETQYF. Here the CDR3 DNA reads TGTGCCAGCAGCCGTGGGACAGGGGATCTAGAGACCCAGTACTTC.

The chain couples TRBV5-1 to TRBJ1-1; maybe TRBD1 (6 bases). The germline CDR1 and CDR2 sequences are SGHRS and YFSETQ. Trimming removed 5 bases from V and 3 bases from J, with 14 bases in between. The CDR3 has 14 amino acids. For the CDR3, the DNA is TGCGCCAGCAGGCTGAGTCCAGGGGACACTGAAGCTTTCTTT. Protein sequence: CASRLSPGDTEAFF.

The chain couples TRBV30 to TRBJ1-1; D is undetermined. V gave up 0 bases and J gave up 4 bases, with 6 bases separating them. The CDR3 extends over 12 amino acids. The V gene's germline CDR1 is GTSNPN and CDR2 SVGIG (reference sequence). The CDR3 sequence: CAWSVLSTEAFF. CDR3 in DNA: TGTGCCTGGAGTGTACTCAGCACTGAAGCTTTCTTT.

The chain uses TRBV4-1 and TRBJ1-4; TRBD1 is a possible D gene (6 bases). V was clipped by 0 bases and J by 1 base, with 15 bases between them. The CDR3 totals 18 residues. Germline loops: CDR1 MGHRA, CDR2 YSYEKL. CDR3 nucleotides: TGCGCCAGCAGCCAAGACCCGGGGGGCGGTAGAACTAATGAAAAACTGTTTTTT. Translated: CASSQDPGGGRTNEKLFF.

This chain joins TRBV12-3 or TRBV12-4 and TRBJ1-2; perhaps TRBD1 as D (5 bases). The CDR3 loop spans 11 amino acids. Trimming left V 3 bases short and J 7 bases short, with 6 bases between. Here the CDR3 reads CASSFQGGYTF. CDR3 nucleotides: TGTGCCAGCAGTTTCCAGGGTGGCTACACCTTC.

The chain links TRBV12-3 or TRBV12-4 to TRBJ1-6; 10 nucleotides agree with TRBD1. CDR3 length equals 14 residues. V lost 5 bases and J lost 7; bases outside the gene matches: 2. CDR3 coding DNA: TGTGCCAGCAGTAAGGGACAGGGGAATTCACCCCTCCACTTT. Translated, it gives CASSKGQGNSPLHF.

The chain carries TRBV7-2 and TRBJ2-2, with D possibly TRBD1 on 5 matching bases. From germline, CDR1 is SGHTA and CDR2 FQGNSA. This CDR3 spans 15 amino acids. The V end was cut by 5 bases, the J end by 0 bases, with 10 bases between. The CDR3 region has the DNA TGTGCCAGCAGCCCTGACAGCTCGAACACCGGGGAGCTGTTTTTT. It encodes CASSPDSSNTGELFF. Full variable domain (missing parts from reference TRBV7-2 and TRBJ2-2): GAGVSQSPSNKVTEKGKDVELRCDPISGHTALYWYRQSLGQGLEFLIYFQGNSAPDKSGLPSDRFSAERTGGSVSTLTIQRTQQEDSAVYLCASSPDSSNTGELFFGEGSRLTVL.

The rearrangement joins TRBV5-1 to TRBJ1-6; 7 bases match TRBD1. V lost 0 bases and J lost 5; bases outside the gene matches: 8. The germline V gene encodes CDR1 SGHRS and CDR2 YFSETQ. This CDR3 comprises 17 residues. In nucleotides, the CDR3 is TGCGCCAGCAGCTTGGCTCACCGGGACAGCAATAATTCACCCCTCCACTTT. Encoded protein: CASSLAHRDSNNSPLHF.

This chain connects TRBV6-1 to TRBJ1-1; D is unclear. Per the germline V gene, CDR1 is MNHNS and CDR2 is SASEGT. V dropped 8 bases and J dropped 7 bases, with 20 bases sitting between them. CDR3 length: 14 residues. The CDR3 region has the DNA TGTGCCAGCGCCCGATCCACCGCGCGGAATGAAGCTTTCTTT. As protein: CASARSTARNEAFF.

This clonotype came up once. The chain recombines TRBV27 with TRBJ2-1; D unresolved. Germline V gene lookup returns CDR1 MNHEY and CDR2 SMNVEV (reference sequence). The ends were cut back, 4 bases at V and 6 bases at J, with 16 bases in the middle. This CDR3 spans 15 amino acids. CDR3 loop: CASSSPSRRANEQFF. The CDR3 DNA follows: TGTGCCAGCAGTTCCCCCTCGAGGCGCGCCAATGAGCAGTTCTTC.

CDR3 DNA sequence: TGTGCCAGCAGTCCACCCCCGGGGGGGACCCAGTACTTC. Protein sequence: CASSPPPGGTQYF. The V gene is TRBV12-3 or TRBV12-4, the J gene TRBJ2-5; TRBD2 matches 7 bases. V trimming: 5 bases; J trimming: 7 bases; junction bases outside the gene matches: 7. This CDR3 has 13 residues.

The gene calls are TRBV20-1 and TRBJ1-2; 7 bases agree with TRBD1. The germline CDR1 and CDR2 sequences are DFQATT and SNEGSKA (reference sequence). This CDR3 is 13 amino acids long. Trimming took 6 bases from V and 2 from J; bases not matched to a gene: 6. The DNA of the CDR3 is TGCAGTGCAGTGACAGGGTGGAACTATGGCTACACCTTC. Protein: CSAVTGWNYGYTF.

V usage is TRBV19 and J usage is TRBJ1-5; D gene uncertain. Trimming left V 6 bases short and J 3 bases short, with 12 bases between. Germline CDR1 is LNHDA and CDR2 is SQIVND (reference sequence). The CDR3 length is 14 residues. CDR3: CASRMVGANQPQHF. As DNA, the CDR3 is TGTGCCAGTAGAATGGTAGGAGCCAATCAGCCCCAGCATTTT.